This T cell receptor beta chain is drawn from a study of blood T cell repertoires in COVID-19. Study background: Sites across the United States, Italy and Spain contributed samples from acute and convalescent COVID-19. T cells, B-cell-depleted T cells, or PBMCs supplied cDNA or gDNA.

Authors' analysis steps: Quantification of nucleated cells was approximated via reference gene primer amplification. The data were produced by immunoSEQ multiplex PCR, yet TCRdb's version contains in-frame clones alone and is incomplete. V and J calls and clone size follow that table, whereas D and trimming were derived from the DNA. The data show some 270,000 clones, 85% to 95% seen once. Participants' own reports of clinical history determined their cohort assignment. V shed 1 base, J shed 2 bases, and the junction held 8 bases outside the gene matches. Germline CDR1 reads SQVTM; CDR2 reads ANQGSEA. The CDR3 is 15 residues long. This clone was counted only a few times.

This chain joins TRBV29-1 and TRBJ2-7; 7 bases are a match to TRBD1. Sequenced: PBMCs or T cells enriched from blood (not recorded which). The TCR sequence derives from a middle-aged man who had been exposed to COVID-19. In DNA form, the CDR3 reads TGCAGCGTTGAAGGCGAAGGGCAGGGGGCCTACGAGCAGTACTTC. Protein sequence: CSVEGEGQGAYEQYF.